Included here is one TCR beta chain sequence, with context. Assay: immunoSEQ multiplex PCR; the TCRdb copy retains only in-frame clones and omits some. Altogether about 300,000 clones are present, 65% to 90% being singletons, with the ten largest covering 3.5% to 5%. These data come from a study of blood T cell repertoires in COVID-19. The wider study: In each case, the material was cDNA or gDNA derived from T cells, B-cell-depleted T cells, or PBMCs.

Between the trimmed V and J ends, which lost 2 bases and 1 base, there was a span of 11 bases. Germline CDR1 is LNHDA and CDR2 is SQIVND (reference sequence). The CDR3 is 15 amino acids. Sample: PBMCs or T cells enriched from blood (not recorded which). The chain employs TRBV19 and TRBJ1-2, with D tentatively TRBD1 (5 bases). This sequence was found in a man aged 25 to 40 who had recovered from COVID-19. The CDR3 sequence: CASSISGRYNYGYTF. CDR3 DNA sequence: TGTGCCAGTAGTATATCAGGGAGGTATAACTATGGCTACACCTTC.